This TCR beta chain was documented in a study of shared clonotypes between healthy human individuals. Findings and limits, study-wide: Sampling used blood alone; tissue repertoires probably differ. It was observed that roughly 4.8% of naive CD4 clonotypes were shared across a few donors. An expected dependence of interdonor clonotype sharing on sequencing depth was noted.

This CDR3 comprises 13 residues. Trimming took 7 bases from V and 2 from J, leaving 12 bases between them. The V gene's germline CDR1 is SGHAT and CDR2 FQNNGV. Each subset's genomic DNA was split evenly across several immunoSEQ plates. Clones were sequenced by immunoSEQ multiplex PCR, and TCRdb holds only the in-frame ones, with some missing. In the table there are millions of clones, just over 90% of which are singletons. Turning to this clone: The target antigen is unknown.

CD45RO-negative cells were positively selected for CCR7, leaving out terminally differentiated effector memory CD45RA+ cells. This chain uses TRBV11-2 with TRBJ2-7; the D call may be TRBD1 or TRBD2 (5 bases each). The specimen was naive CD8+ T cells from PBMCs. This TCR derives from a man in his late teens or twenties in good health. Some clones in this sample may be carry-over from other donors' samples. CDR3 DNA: TGTGCCAGCACACCACCGGGGCCCTACGAGCAGTACTTC. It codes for CASTPPGPYEQYF.